This paragraph reports one T cell receptor (beta chain). The data were produced by immunoSEQ multiplex PCR, yet TCRdb's version contains in-frame clones alone and is incomplete. The sample records tens of thousands of clones, around 89% being singletons. The V gene's germline CDR1 is SNHLY and CDR2 FYNNEI. The J segment lost 0 bases and the V segment lost 7 bases, leaving 6 bases of the junction unmatched. The CDR3 totals 15 residues. The data were taken from a study of T cell changes during pregnancy in multiple sclerosis. Sequencing was performed on CD4+ T cells from peripheral blood mononuclear cells, taken in the first trimester of pregnancy. The sequence came from a female donor in good health, enrolled as a control in a pregnancy study. This chain joins TRBV2 and TRBJ2-4; 7 nucleotides line up with TRBD1. The CDR3 DNA reads as TGTGCCAGCACCCAAGGGGGCGTAGCCAAAAACATTCAGTACTTC. It is translated as CASTQGGVAKNIQYF. The complete variable domain, with remaining parts taken from reference TRBV2 and TRBJ2-4, reads EPEVTQTPSHQVTQMGQEVILRCVPISNHLYFYWYRQILGQKVEFLVSFYNNEISEKSEIFDDQFSVERPDGSNFTLKIRSTKLEDSAMYFCASTQGGVAKNIQYFGAGTRLSVL.